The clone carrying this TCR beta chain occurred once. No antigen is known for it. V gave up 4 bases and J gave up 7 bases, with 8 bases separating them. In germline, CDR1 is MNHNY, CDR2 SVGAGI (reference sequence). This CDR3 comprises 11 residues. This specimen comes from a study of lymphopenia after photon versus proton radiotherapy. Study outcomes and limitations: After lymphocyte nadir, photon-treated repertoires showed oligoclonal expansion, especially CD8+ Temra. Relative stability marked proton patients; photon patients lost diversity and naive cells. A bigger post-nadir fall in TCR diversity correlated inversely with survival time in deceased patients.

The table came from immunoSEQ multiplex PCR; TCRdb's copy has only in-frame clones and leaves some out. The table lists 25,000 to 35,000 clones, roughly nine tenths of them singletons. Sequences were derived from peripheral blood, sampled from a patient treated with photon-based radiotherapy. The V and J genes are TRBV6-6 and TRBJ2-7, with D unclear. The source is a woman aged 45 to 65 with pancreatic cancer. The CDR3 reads CASSSPGEQYF. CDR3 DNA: TGTGCCAGCAGTTCCCCCGGAGAGCAGTACTTC.